One TCR beta chain is described in this entry. Its target is not known. The source of the sample is a study of cytomegalovirus exposure and HLA in healthy donors. PCR was performed using 60 Vbeta and 13 Jbeta primers. The method was immunoSEQ multiplex PCR; TCRdb's version includes in-frame clones alone and lacks a portion of them. This sample's table reports roughly 30,000 clones. Study-wide findings and caveats: There were several of the most significant clusters that appeared linked to common viral pathogens in a later analysis.

Trimming shortened V by 4 bases and J by 7 bases, and 8 bases separated the two germline ends. Germline V gives CDR1 SGHRS, CDR2 YFSETQ. This CDR3 has 11 amino acids. V usage is TRBV5-1 and J usage is TRBJ2-5, with D possibly TRBD2 on 5 matching bases. The sample taken for sequencing was PBMCs. The receptor's source is a female donor in good health and CMV-seronegative. The CDR3 here is CASSTRGTQYF. CDR3 nucleotide sequence: TGCGCCAGCAGCACTCGGGGGACCCAGTACTTC.